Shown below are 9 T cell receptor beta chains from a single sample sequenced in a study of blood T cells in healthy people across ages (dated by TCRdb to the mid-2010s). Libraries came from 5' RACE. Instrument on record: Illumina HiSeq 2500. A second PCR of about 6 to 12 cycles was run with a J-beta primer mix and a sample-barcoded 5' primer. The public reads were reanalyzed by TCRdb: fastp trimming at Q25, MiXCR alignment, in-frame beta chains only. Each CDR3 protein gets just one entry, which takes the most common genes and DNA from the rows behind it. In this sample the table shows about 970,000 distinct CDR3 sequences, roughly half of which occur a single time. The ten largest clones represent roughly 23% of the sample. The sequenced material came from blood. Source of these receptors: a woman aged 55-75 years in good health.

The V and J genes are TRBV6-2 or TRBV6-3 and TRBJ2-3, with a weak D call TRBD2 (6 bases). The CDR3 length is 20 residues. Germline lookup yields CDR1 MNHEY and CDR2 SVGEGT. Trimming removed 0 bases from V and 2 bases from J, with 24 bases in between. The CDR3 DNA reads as TGTGCCAGCAGTTACTCGATCTGGTGGGAGGCCCCGGTGAACACAGATACGCAGTATTTT. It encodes CASSYSIWWEAPVNTDTQYF.

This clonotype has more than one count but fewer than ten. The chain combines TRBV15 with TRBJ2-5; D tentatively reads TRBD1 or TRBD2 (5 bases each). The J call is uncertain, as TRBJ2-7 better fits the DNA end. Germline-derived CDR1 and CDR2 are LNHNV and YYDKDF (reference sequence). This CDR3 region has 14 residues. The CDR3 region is CATSRARERGEQYF. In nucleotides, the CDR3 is TGTGCCACCAGCAGAGCCCGGGAAAGGGGCGAGCAGTACTTC.

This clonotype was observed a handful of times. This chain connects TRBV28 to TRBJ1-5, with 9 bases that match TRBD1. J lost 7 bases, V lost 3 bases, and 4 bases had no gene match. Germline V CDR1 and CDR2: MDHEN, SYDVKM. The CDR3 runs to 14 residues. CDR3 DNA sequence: TGTGCCAGCAGTTTGGGGACAGGGACCCAGCCCCAGCATTTT. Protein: CASSLGTGTQPQHF.

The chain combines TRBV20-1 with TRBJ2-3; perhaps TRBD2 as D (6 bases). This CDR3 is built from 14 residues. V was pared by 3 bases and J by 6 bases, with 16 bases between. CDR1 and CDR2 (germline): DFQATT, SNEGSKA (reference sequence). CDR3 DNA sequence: TGCAGTGCTAGGGGTCGCGGGACGTTTGATACGCAGTATTTT. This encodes CSARGRGTFDTQYF.

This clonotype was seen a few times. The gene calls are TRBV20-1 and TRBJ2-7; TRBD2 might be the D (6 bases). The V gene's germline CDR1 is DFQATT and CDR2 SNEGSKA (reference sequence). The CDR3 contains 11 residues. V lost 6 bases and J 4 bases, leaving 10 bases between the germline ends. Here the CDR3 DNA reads TGCAGTGCCTGGGCGGGATACGAGCAGTACTTC. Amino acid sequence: CSAWAGYEQYF.

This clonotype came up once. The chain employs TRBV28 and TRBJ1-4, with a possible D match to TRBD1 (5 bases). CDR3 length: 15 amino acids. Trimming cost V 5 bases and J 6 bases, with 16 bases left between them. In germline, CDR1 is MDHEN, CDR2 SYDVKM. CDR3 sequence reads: CASSILEGRYEKLFF. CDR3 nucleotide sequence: TGTGCCAGCAGTATCCTCGAGGGGCGGTATGAAAAACTGTTTTTT.

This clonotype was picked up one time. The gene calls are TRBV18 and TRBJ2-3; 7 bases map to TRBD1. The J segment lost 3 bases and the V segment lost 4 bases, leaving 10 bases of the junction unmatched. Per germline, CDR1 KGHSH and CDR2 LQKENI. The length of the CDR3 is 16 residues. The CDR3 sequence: CASSLRQDRLTDTQYF. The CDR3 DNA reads TGTGCCAGCTCACTTCGACAGGACAGGTTAACAGATACGCAGTATTTT.

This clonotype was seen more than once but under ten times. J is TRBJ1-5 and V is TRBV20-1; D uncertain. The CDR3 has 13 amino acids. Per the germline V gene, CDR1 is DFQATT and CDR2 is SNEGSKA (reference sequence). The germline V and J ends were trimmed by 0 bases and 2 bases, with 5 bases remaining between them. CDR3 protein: CSARDVGNQPQHF. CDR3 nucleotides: TGCAGTGCTAGAGATGTCGGCAATCAGCCCCAGCATTTT.

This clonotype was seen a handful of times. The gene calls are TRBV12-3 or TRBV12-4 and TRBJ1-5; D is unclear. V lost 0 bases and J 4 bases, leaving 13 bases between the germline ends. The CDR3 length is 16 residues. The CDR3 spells CASSLAGKGPNQPQHF. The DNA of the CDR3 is TGTGCCAGCAGTTTAGCTGGGAAGGGCCCAAATCAGCCCCAGCATTTT.